This T cell receptor (beta chain) stems from a study of human T cells and chemical hapten exposure. Findings of the study overall: Compared with pre-sensitization or healthy control sets, expanded TCRs clustered more.

This sample's time point: patch test 3, about 24 weeks after DPC sensitization. Regarding treatment: therapeutic diphenylcyclopropenone sensitization with weekly scalp DPC. Turning to this clonotype: Its matching antigen is unknown.

TCRdb reanalysed the RACE reads using MiXCR and keeps one entry per CDR3 protein. The data hold tens of thousands of distinct CDR3 sequences, with roughly 13% observed a single time. Germline V CDR1 and CDR2: SEHNR, FQNEAQ (reference sequence). V shed 5 bases, J shed 7 bases, and the junction held 4 bases outside the gene matches. The length of the CDR3 is 12 residues. The chain couples TRBV7-9 to TRBJ1-1, with 7 nucleotides matching TRBD1. This sequence originates from a woman between 45 and 60 years old with alopecia areata. Some clones in this sample may be carry-over from other donors' samples. The specimen comprised whole blood, sampled in connection with sensitization to the hapten diphenylcyclopropenone (DPC). The CDR3 loop is CASSPRTGEAFF. DNA for the CDR3: TGTGCCAGCAGCCCCCGGACAGGTGAAGCTTTCTTT. The full variable domain, completed using reference TRBV7-9 and TRBJ1-1, is DTGVSQNPRHKITKRGQNVTFRCDPISEHNRLYWYRQTLGQGPEFLTYFQNEAQLEKSRLLSDRFSAERPKGSFSTLEIQRTEQGDSAMYLCASSPRTGEAFFGQGTRLTVV.